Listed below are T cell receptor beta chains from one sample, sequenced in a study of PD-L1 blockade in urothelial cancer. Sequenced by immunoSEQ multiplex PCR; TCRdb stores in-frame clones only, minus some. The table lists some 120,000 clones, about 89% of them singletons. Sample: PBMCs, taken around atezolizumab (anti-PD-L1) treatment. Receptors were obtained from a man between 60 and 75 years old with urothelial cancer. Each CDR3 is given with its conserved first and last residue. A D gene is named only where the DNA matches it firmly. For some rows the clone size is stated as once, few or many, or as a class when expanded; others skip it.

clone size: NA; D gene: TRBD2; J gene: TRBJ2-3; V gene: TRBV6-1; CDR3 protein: CASSVLSGTSADTQYF; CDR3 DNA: TGTGCCAGCAGTGTCTTATCCGGGACTAGCGCAGATACGCAGTATTTT
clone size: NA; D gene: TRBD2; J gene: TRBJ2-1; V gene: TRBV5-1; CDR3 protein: CASSLSGGAVNEQFF; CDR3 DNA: TGCGCCAGCAGCCTTAGCGGGGGGGCCGTAAATGAGCAGTTCTTC
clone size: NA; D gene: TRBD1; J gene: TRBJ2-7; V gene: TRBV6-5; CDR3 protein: CASRITGGGYEQYF; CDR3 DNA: TGTGCCAGCAGAATCACAGGGGGCGGGTACGAGCAGTACTTC
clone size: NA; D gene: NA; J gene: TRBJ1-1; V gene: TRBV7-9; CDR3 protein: CASSFAGETEAFF; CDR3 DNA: TGTGCCAGCAGCTTCGCGGGAGAGACTGAAGCTTTCTTT
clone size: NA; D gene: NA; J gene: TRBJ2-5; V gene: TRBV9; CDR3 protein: CASSVAHSNTQETQYF; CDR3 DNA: TGTGCCAGCAGCGTGGCTCACAGTAATACCCAAGAGACCCAGTACTTC
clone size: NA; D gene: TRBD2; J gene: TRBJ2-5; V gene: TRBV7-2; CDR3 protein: CASSGRVAGGETQYF; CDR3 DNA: TGTGCCAGCAGCGGCCGGGTAGCGGGGGGAGAGACCCAGTACTTC
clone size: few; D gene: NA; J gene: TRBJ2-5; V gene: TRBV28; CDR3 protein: CASREEETQYF; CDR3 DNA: TGTGCCAGCAGAGAGGAAGAGACCCAGTACTTC
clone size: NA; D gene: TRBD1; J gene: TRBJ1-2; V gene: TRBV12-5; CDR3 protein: CASGWDRGSRGYTF; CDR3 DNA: TGTGCTAGTGGTTGGGACAGGGGATCGCGTGGCTACACCTTC
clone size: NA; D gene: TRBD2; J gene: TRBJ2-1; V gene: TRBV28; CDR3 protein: CASSTMGLAEHNEQFF; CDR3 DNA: TGTGCCAGCAGTACGATGGGACTAGCGGAGCACAATGAGCAGTTCTTC
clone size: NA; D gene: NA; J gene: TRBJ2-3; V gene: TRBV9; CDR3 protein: CASSVEGFPADTQYF; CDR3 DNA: TGTGCCAGCAGCGTGGAGGGGTTTCCAGCAGATACGCAGTATTTT
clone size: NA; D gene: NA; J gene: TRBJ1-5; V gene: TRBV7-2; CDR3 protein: CASSLVAGNVNQPQHF; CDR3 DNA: TGTGCCAGCAGCTTAGTGGCAGGCAATGTGAATCAGCCCCAGCATTTT
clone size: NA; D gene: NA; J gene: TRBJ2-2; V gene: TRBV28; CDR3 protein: CASSFVSGQTNTGELFF; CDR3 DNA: TGTGCCAGCAGTTTTGTTTCAGGACAGACGAACACCGGGGAGCTGTTTTTT
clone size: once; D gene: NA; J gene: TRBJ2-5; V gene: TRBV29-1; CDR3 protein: CSAGGLLQETQYF; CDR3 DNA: TGCAGCGCAGGAGGGTTATTGCAAGAGACCCAGTACTTC
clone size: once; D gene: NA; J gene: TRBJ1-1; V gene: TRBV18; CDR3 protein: CASSPGFSGALTEAFF; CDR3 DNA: TGTGCCAGCTCACCAGGATTTTCAGGGGCTTTGACTGAAGCTTTCTTT
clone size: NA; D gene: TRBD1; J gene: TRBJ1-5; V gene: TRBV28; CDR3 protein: CASSPTGGGNQPQHF; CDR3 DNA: TGTGCCAGCAGCCCCACAGGGGGGGGCAATCAGCCCCAGCATTTT
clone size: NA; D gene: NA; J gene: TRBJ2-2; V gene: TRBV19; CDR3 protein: CASTPLRGNTGELFF; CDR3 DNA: TGTGCCAGTACCCCTTTGCGGGGGAACACCGGGGAGCTGTTTTTT
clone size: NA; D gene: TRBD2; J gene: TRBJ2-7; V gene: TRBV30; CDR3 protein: CAWSGIAGGEQYF; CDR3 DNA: TGTGCCTGGAGTGGGATAGCGGGGGGCGAGCAGTACTTC
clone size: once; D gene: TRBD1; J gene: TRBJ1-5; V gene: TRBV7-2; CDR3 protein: CASTQTGQRNQPQHF; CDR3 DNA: TGTGCCAGCACCCAGACGGGACAGCGTAATCAGCCCCAGCATTTT
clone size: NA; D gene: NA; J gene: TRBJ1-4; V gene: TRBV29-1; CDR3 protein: CSVAPQETNEKLFF; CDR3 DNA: TGCAGCGTTGCCCCACAGGAAACTAATGAAAAACTGTTTTTT
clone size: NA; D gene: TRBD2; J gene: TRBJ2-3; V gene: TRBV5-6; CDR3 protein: CASSLAGTSGTDTQYF; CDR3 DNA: TGTGCCAGCAGCTTGGCCGGGACTAGCGGCACAGATACGCAGTATTTT
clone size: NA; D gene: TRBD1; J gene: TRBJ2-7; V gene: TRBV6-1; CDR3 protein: CASSSGQGSDEQYF; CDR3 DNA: TGTGCCAGCAGTTCTGGACAGGGTAGCGACGAGCAGTACTTC
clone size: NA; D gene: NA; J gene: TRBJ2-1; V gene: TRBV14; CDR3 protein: CASSPFSGSSYNEQFF; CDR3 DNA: TGTGCCAGCAGCCCCTTTAGCGGAAGCTCCTACAATGAGCAGTTCTTC
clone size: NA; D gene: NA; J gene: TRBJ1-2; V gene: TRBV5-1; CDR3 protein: CASSLWGDYGYTF; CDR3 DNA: TGCGCCAGCAGCTTGTGGGGGGACTATGGCTACACCTTC
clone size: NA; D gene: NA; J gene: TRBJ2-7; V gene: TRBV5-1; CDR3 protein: CASSLRGRPNEQYF; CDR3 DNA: TGCGCCAGCAGCCTCAGGGGACGGCCCAACGAGCAGTACTTC
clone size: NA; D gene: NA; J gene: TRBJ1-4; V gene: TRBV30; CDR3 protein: CAWSGGAEGTYEKLFF; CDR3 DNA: TGTGCCTGGAGTGGTGGTGCCGAGGGAACCTACGAAAAACTGTTTTTT
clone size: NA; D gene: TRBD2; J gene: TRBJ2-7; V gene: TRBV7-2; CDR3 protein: CASSLEVSGGTYEQYF; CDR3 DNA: TGTGCCAGCAGCTTAGAAGTCTCGGGGGGGACCTACGAGCAGTACTTC
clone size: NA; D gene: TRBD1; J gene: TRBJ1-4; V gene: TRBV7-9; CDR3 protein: CASSRDSLGEKLFF; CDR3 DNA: TGTGCCAGCAGCCGGGACAGCTTGGGGGAAAAACTGTTTTTT
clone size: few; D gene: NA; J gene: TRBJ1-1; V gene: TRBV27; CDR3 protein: CASRGGRELYEAFF; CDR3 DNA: TGTGCCAGCAGGGGGGGTAGAGAACTGTACGAAGCTTTCTTT
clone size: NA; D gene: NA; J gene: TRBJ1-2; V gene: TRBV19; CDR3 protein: CASSRPNLPESRGGYTF; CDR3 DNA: TGTGCCAGTAGCCGACCAAACCTCCCGGAGAGTCGCGGAGGCTACACCTTC